This is a list of T cell receptor beta chains from one sample in a study of metastatic and nonmetastatic thyroid tumors. TCRdb re-analyzed the PCR reads through MiXCR. The sample has tens of thousands of clones; roughly a quarter are singletons. Sequencing used tumor tissue. The origin of the receptors is a female donor with papillary thyroid cancer or a benign thyroid nodule (not recorded which). Some clones in this sample may be carry-over from other donors' samples. CDR3s include the opening cysteine and the closing phenylalanine or tryptophan. A D gene is named only where the DNA matches it firmly. Some rows have no size entry. The others give once, few or many, or a class for an expanded clone.

-	TRBJ1-1	TRBV28	-	TGTGCCAGCAGTTTGGCCAGGAACACTGAAGCTTTCTTT	CASSLARNTEAFF
few	TRBJ1-2	TRBV28	-	TGTGCCAGCAACGGAGGGGGCTATGGCTACACCTTC	CASNGGGYGYTF
many	TRBJ1-6	TRBV5-1	TRBD1	TGCGCCAGCAGCCCCGGAGGACAGGGGGCAAATTCACCCCTCCACTTT	CASSPGGQGANSPLHF
many	TRBJ1-1	TRBV15	-	TGTACCACCAGCACTTCACAGGGGAACACTGAAGCTTTCTTT	CTTSTSQGNTEAFF
-	TRBJ2-2	TRBV18	-	TGTGCCAGCTCATCTTACCCCCTAGCCGGAGGCACCGGGGAGCTGTTTTTT	CASSSYPLAGGTGELFF
-	TRBJ2-3	TRBV7-6	-	TGTGCCAGCAGCTCGACTAGAAACACAGATACGCAGTATTTT	CASSSTRNTDTQYF
-	TRBJ1-1	TRBV6-5	-	TGTGCCAGCAGTTACGACCCCTCTGGAACTGAAGCTTTCTTT	CASSYDPSGTEAFF
many	TRBJ2-3	TRBV6-1	-	TGTGCCAGCAGGCCAGGGGGAGGGGGCGATACGCAGTATTTT	CASRPGGGGDTQYF
many	TRBJ1-6	TRBV20-1	-	TGCAGTGCTAGCGGCGGGAATTCACCCCTCCACTTT	CSASGGNSPLHF
once	TRBJ1-3	TRBV20-1	-	TGCAGTGCTAGAGACGACCGAGCTGGAAACACCATATATTTT	CSARDDRAGNTIYF
many	TRBJ2-1	TRBV7-2	-	TGTGCCAGCAGCTTAGGTTCCCACAATGAGCAGTTCTTC	CASSLGSHNEQFF
many	TRBJ2-7	TRBV15	TRBD2	TGTGCCACCAGCAGAGACCTAGCGGGAGCCTACGAGCAGTACTTC	CATSRDLAGAYEQYF
-	TRBJ1-6	TRBV20-1	-	TGCAGTGCTTCCTTCCCCGGCGGTAATTCACCCCTCCACTTT	CSASFPGGNSPLHF
once	TRBJ1-2	TRBV18	-	TGTGCCAGCTCACCCTATCATGTGGGGTGCGATGGCTACACCTTC	CASSPYHVGCDGYTF
few	TRBJ1-1	TRBV7-2	-	TGTGCCAGCAGCTTACGACACACTGAAGCTTTCTTT	CASSLRHTEAFF
many	TRBJ1-4	TRBV12-3/TRBV12-4	-	TGTGCCAGCAGTTTTCTCGGTGAAAAACTGTTTTTT	CASSFLGEKLFF
many	TRBJ1-4	TRBV27	-	TGTGCCAGCAGTCCCCGGTGGGGAGGGCATGGTGAAAAACTGTTTTTT	CASSPRWGGHGEKLFF
few	TRBJ2-7	TRBV20-1	TRBD2	TGCAGTGCTACCGACCTGGGACTAGCAAACGAGCAGTACTTC	CSATDLGLANEQYF
-	TRBJ2-5	TRBV4-1	TRBD2	TGCGCCAGCAGCCAAGAGGCTAGCGGGGGGGCAGGGGAGACCCAGTACTTC	CASSQEASGGAGETQYF
medium-sized	TRBJ2-1	TRBV6-1	TRBD1	TGTGCCAGCCAGGACAGGGGGCGCCTCAATGAGCAGTTCTTC	CASQDRGRLNEQFF
many	TRBJ1-1	TRBV12-3/TRBV12-4	-	TGTGCCAGCAGTGGGGGGGTTGGGAGCACTGAAGCTTTCTTT	CASSGGVGSTEAFF
-	TRBJ2-1	TRBV20-1	TRBD1	TGCAGTGCGGACCGGGACAGGGAACGGAATGAGCAGTTCTTC	CSADRDRERNEQFF